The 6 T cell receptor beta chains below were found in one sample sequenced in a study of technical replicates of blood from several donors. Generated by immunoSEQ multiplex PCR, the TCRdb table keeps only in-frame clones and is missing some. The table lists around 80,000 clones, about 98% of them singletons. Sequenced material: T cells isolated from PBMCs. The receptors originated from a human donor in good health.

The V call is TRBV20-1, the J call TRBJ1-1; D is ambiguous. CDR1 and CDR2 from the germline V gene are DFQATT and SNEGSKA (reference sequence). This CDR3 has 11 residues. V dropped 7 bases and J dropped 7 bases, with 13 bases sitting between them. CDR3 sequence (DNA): TGCAGTGGCTGGAGGGAACTTGAAGCTTTCTTT. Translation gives CSGWRELEAFF.

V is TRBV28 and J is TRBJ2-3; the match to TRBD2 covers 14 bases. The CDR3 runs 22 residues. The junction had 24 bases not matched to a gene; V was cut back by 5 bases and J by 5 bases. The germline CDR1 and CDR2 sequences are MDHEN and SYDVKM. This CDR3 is CASSLRDRITTSGGGHEDTQYF. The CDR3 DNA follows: TGTGCCAGCAGTCTCCGGGACAGGATAACGACTAGCGGGGGGGGGCATGAAGATACGCAGTATTTT.

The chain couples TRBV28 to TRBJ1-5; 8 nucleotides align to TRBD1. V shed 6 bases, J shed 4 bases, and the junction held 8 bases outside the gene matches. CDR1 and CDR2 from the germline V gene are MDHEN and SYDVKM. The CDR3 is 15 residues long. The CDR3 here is CASSFGDRSNQPQHF. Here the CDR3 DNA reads TGTGCCAGCAGCTTCGGGGACAGGTCGAATCAGCCCCAGCATTTT. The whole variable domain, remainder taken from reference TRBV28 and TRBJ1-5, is DVKVTQSSRYLVKRTGEKVFLECVQDMDHENMFWYRQDPGLGLRLIYFSYDVKMKEKGDIPEGYSVSREKKERFSLILESASTNQTSMYLCASSFGDRSNQPQHFGDGTRLSIL.

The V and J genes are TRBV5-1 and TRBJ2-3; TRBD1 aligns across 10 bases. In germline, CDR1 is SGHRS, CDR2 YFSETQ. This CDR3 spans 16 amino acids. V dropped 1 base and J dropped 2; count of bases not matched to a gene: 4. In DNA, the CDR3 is TGCGCCAGCAGCTTGACCGGGACAGGGGTCACAGATACGCAGTATTTT. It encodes CASSLTGTGVTDTQYF.

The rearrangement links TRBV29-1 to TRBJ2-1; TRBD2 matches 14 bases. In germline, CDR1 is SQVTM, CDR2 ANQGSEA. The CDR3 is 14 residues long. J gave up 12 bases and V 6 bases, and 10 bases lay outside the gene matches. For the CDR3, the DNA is TGCAGCGTAGACTCGGGACTAGCGGGAGTTAGGCAGTTCTTC. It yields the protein CSVDSGLAGVRQFF.

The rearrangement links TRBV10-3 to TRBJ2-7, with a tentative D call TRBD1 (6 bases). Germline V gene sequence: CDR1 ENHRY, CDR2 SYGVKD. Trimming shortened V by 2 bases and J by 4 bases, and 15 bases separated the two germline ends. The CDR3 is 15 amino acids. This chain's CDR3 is CAISEPPGVGYEQYF. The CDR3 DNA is TGTGCCATCAGTGAGCCGCCAGGGGTCGGGTACGAGCAGTACTTC.